This entry features one T cell receptor beta chain sequence. Its matching antigen is unknown. Method: immunoSEQ multiplex PCR; TCRdb's copy keeps in-frame clones and lacks some. The sample holds 35,000 to 45,000 clones, roughly 94% seen once. This sample is part of a study of T cells in tuberculosis. Study-wide points: Active tuberculosis TCR-alpha repertoires lay closer to GMM-specific TCRs than IGRA-negative controls, suggesting clonal expansion.

Trimming at V came to 4 bases and at J to 4 bases, leaving 3 bases not matched to a gene. The CDR3 consists of 14 residues. The V gene's germline CDR1 is MNHGY and CDR2 SVAAGI. The chain employs TRBV6-9 and TRBJ1-5, with TRBD1 identical over 8 bases. The specimen sequenced was PBMCs. The receptor was derived from a donor aged 10-30 years with latent tuberculosis or without tuberculosis infection. Some clones in this sample may be carry-over from other donors' samples. CDR3 bases: TGTGCCAGCAGTTCCGGACAGGGAAATCAGCCCCAGCATTTT. This sequence encodes CASSSGQGNQPQHF.